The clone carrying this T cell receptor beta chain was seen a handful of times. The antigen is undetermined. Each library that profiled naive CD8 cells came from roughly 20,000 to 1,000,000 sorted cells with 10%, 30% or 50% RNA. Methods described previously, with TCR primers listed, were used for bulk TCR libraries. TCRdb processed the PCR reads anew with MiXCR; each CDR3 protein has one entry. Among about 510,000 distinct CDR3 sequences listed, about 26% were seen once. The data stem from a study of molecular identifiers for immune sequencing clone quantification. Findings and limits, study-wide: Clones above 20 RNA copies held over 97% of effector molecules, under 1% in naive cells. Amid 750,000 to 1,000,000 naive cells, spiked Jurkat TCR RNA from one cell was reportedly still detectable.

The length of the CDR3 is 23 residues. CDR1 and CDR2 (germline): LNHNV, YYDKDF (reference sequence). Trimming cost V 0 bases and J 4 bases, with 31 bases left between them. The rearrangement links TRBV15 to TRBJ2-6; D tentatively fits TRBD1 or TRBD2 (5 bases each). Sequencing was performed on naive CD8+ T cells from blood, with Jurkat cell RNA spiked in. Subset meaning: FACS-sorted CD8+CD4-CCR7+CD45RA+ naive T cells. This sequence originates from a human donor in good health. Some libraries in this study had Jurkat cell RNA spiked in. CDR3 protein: CATSRDQLYGGQGDLPGANVLTF. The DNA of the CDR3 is TGTGCCACCAGCAGAGATCAGTTGTACGGTGGGCAGGGAGATCTTCCGGGGGCCAACGTCCTGACTTTC.